Below are 16 T cell receptor beta chains sequenced from a single sample in a study of blood T cell repertoires in COVID-19. Clones were read by immunoSEQ multiplex PCR, and TCRdb kept only the in-frame ones, dropping some. The sample includes a few hundred thousand clones, more than 80% of them seen just once. The sample consisted of PBMCs or T cells enriched from blood (not recorded which). All receptors come from a man aged 25 to 40 who had recovered from COVID-19.

The CDR3 DNA reads as TGCGCCAGCAGTCAATCAAGGGGTCGGAACACTGAAGCTTTCTTT. Translated: CASSQSRGRNTEAFF. The chain employs TRBV23-1 and TRBJ1-1; D is perhaps TRBD1 (5 bases). TRBV23-1 is treated as an ORF (open reading frame) with a function not yet certain. V dropped 0 bases and J dropped 1 base, with 9 bases sitting between them. CDR3 length: 15 residues.

The chain couples TRBV6-2 or TRBV6-3 to TRBJ2-7, with unresolved D. V was pared by 5 bases and J by 0 bases, with 20 bases between. Per germline, CDR1 MNHEY and CDR2 SVGEGT. There are 17 residues in the CDR3. This CDR3 reads CASSPTGGGTRSYEQYF. The DNA for the CDR3 is TGTGCCAGCAGTCCGACGGGTGGCGGTACCCGCTCCTACGAGCAGTACTTC.

The chain recombines TRBV10-3 with TRBJ2-7; 10 nucleotides align to TRBD1. This CDR3 has 15 residues. With V trimmed by 8 bases and J by 1 base, 8 bases remained unmatched. Per germline, CDR1 ENHRY and CDR2 SYGVKD. CDR3 in amino acids: CAIAPGQGLSYEQYF. In DNA form, the CDR3 reads TGTGCCATCGCGCCGGGACAGGGGCTGTCCTACGAGCAGTACTTC.

The J gene is TRBJ1-2, the V gene TRBV28; D uncertain. Germline V gene sequence: CDR1 MDHEN, CDR2 SYDVKM. V lost 4 bases, J lost 2 bases, and 8 bases lay in between. The CDR3 is 13 residues long. The CDR3 DNA reads as TGTGCCAGCAGTTATTACAAGAACTATGGCTACACCTTC. It translates to CASSYYKNYGYTF.

CDR3: CATSPTGTGASGANVLTF. Written as DNA, the CDR3 is TGTGCCACCAGCCCCACCGGGACAGGGGCCTCTGGGGCCAACGTCCTGACTTTC. This chain links TRBV24-1 with TRBJ2-6; 10 nucleotides agree with TRBD1. V lost 7 bases and J lost 0; bases outside the gene matches: 8. The CDR3 runs 18 residues. Per germline, CDR1 KGHDR and CDR2 SFDVKD.

The chain has TRBV9 and TRBJ2-2, with 12 bases that match TRBD2. V dropped 4 bases and J dropped 7; count of bases not matched to a gene: 14. Germline V gene sequence: CDR1 SGDLS, CDR2 YYNGEE. The CDR3 spans 18 residues. The CDR3 coding sequence is TGTGCCAGCAGCAAGGGGCTAGCGGGAGGGCCGGTCCTCGGGGAGCTGTTTTTT. It encodes CASSKGLAGGPVLGELFF.

The chain employs TRBV9 and TRBJ2-2; TRBD2 agrees at 9 bases. The junction had 3 bases not matched to a gene; V was cut back by 2 bases and J by 4 bases. The CDR3 contains 15 residues. The germline V gene encodes CDR1 SGDLS and CDR2 YYNGEE. Here the CDR3 DNA reads TGTGCCAGCAGCGTCTGGCGGGAGGGCACCGGGGAGCTGTTTTTT. Protein product: CASSVWREGTGELFF. Complete variable domain (other parts from reference TRBV9 and TRBJ2-2): DSGVTQTPKHLITATGQRVTLRCSPRSGDLSVYWYQQSLDQGLQFLIQYYNGEERAKGNILERFSAQQFPDLHSELNLSSLELGDSALYFCASSVWREGTGELFFGEGSRLTVL.

V is TRBV12-5 and J is TRBJ2-7; D not certain. V shed 0 bases and J shed 0 bases, with 9 bases lying between them. This CDR3 comprises 15 residues. The V gene's germline CDR1 is LGHNT and CDR2 FRNRAP. The CDR3 loop is CASGLVGGSSYEQYF. The CDR3 DNA reads TGTGCTAGTGGTTTGGTTGGCGGTAGCTCCTACGAGCAGTACTTC.

This clone is a singleton in its sample. The CDR3 bases are TGTGCCAGCAGTTTATTGCCCGGGGGAGAGGGCTACACCTTC. Encoded protein: CASSLLPGGEGYTF. The chain links TRBV28 to TRBJ1-2, with a possible D match to TRBD1 (5 bases). CDR1 is MDHEN and CDR2 is SYDVKM in the germline V gene. The length of the CDR3 is 14 residues. Trimming took off 1 base at V and 8 bases at J, with 14 bases between the two ends.

This chain connects TRBV18 to TRBJ2-7, with TRBD1 matching over 7 bases. Germline CDR1 and CDR2: KGHSH and LQKENI. The CDR3 spans 15 residues. Trimming took 4 bases from V and 0 from J; bases not matched to a gene: 6. CDR3 protein: CASSQGDSTSYEQYF. For the CDR3, the DNA is TGTGCCAGCTCACAAGGGGACAGCACCTCCTACGAGCAGTACTTC.

This chain links TRBV5-6 with TRBJ2-3; TRBD2 is a possible D gene (5 bases). The V end lost 3 bases, the J end lost 0 bases, and 11 bases lay between the germline ends. Per germline, CDR1 SGHDT and CDR2 YYEEEE. This CDR3 is built from 15 residues. The CDR3 DNA reads as TGTGCCAGCAGCTCCTCGGGAACTAGCACAGATACGCAGTATTTT. It yields the protein CASSSSGTSTDTQYF.

The CDR3 DNA reads TGTGCCAGCAGTTTAGGGGAGACTGAAGCTTTCTTT. Translated, it gives CASSLGETEAFF. The chain carries TRBV28 and TRBJ1-1; no definite D call. The CDR3 is 12 amino acids. The V gene lost 2 bases and the J gene lost 5 bases, with 6 bases spanning the gap. Per the germline V gene, CDR1 is MDHEN and CDR2 is SYDVKM.

This chain joins TRBV7-2 and TRBJ1-5; 8 bases line up with TRBD1. The V and J ends lost 4 bases and 7 bases, in that order; junction bases with no gene match: 6. This CDR3 contains 14 residues. CDR1 is SGHTA, CDR2 FQGNSA, per germline. The CDR3 bases are TGTGCCAGCAGCTCCGGACAGGGTCAGCAGCCCCAGCATTTT. The encoded protein is CASSSGQGQQPQHF.

CDR3 bases: TGTGCCAGCAGTTTATCGGGGGGGGGAGAGACCCAGTACTTC. Translation: CASSLSGGGETQYF. The chain carries TRBV28 and TRBJ2-5; 8 positions agree with TRBD2. J lost 4 bases, V lost 1 base, and 2 bases had no gene match. The CDR3 runs 14 residues. Germline loops: CDR1 MDHEN, CDR2 SYDVKM.

J is TRBJ2-7 and V is TRBV18; D call uncertain. V lost 3 bases and J lost 1, with 10 bases in between. Germline V lookup: CDR1 KGHSH, CDR2 LQKENI. This CDR3 comprises 14 residues. The CDR3 spells CASSPLTASYEQYF. CDR3 in DNA: TGTGCCAGCTCACCTCTCACAGCTTCCTACGAGCAGTACTTC.

The J gene is TRBJ2-7, the V gene TRBV6-4, with D uncertain. This CDR3 spans 16 amino acids. V was clipped by 4 bases and J by 3 bases, with 19 bases between them. CDR1 and CDR2 (germline): MRHNA, SNTAGT. In DNA form, the CDR3 reads TGTGCCAGCAGTGTCGGTTTCAATTTGCGAGTCTACGAGCAGTACTTC. Its protein is CASSVGFNLRVYEQYF.